Shown below are 14 T cell receptor beta chains from a single sample sequenced in a study of cytomegalovirus exposure and HLA in healthy donors. PCR amplification relied on 60 Vbeta primers (plus 13 Jbeta primers). Data came from immunoSEQ multiplex PCR; TCRdb stores just in-frame clones and leaves some out. The sample contains under 250,000 clones, 76% of which appear only once. Sequenced material: PBMCs. The source of these receptors is a man between 18 and 35 years old in good health and CMV-seronegative.

This clone was found a few times. The chain recombines TRBV19 with TRBJ2-5; perhaps TRBD2 as D (6 bases). Germline lookup yields CDR1 LNHDA and CDR2 SQIVND (reference sequence). The CDR3 has 14 amino acids. Trimming removed 3 bases at V and 4 bases at J, with 12 bases between. The CDR3 protein is CASSIGTSRETQYF. The CDR3 DNA follows: TGTGCCAGTAGTATCGGTACTAGCCGAGAGACCCAGTACTTC. The entire variable domain, with the rest obtained from reference TRBV19 and TRBJ2-5, is as follows: DGGITQSPKYLFRKEGQNVTLSCEQNLNHDAMYWYRQDPGQGLRLIYYSQIVNDFQKGDIAEGYSVSREKKESFPLTVTSAQKNPTAFYLCASSIGTSRETQYFGPGTRLLVL.

The chain couples TRBV7-2 to TRBJ2-7; 8 nucleotides line up with TRBD2. CDR3 size: 15 residues. In germline, CDR1 is SGHTA, CDR2 FQGNSA. V dropped 4 bases and J dropped 2; count of bases not matched to a gene: 7. The CDR3 protein is CASSSIAGTAYEQYF. In DNA, the CDR3 is TGTGCCAGCAGCTCAATAGCGGGAACCGCCTACGAGCAGTACTTC.

This clone was counted a single time. The rearrangement links TRBV27 to TRBJ2-1, with TRBD2 matching 9 bases. The V gene end was trimmed by 5 bases and the J gene end by 3 bases; junction bases not matched to a gene: 8. The CDR3 contains 16 residues. Germline values: CDR1 MNHEY, CDR2 SMNVEV (reference sequence). CDR3 region: CASSTRLADGYNEQFF. CDR3 DNA: TGTGCCAGCAGTACCCGACTAGCGGACGGCTACAATGAGCAGTTCTTC.

The chain employs TRBV11-2 and TRBJ1-5; D gene uncertain. V was shortened by 2 bases and J by 6 bases, with 11 bases between the two germline ends. CDR3 length: 14 residues. Per germline, CDR1 SGHAT and CDR2 FQNNGV. The chain's CDR3 is CASSLHGSSQPQHF. The DNA for the CDR3 is TGTGCCAGCAGCTTACACGGGAGTAGTCAGCCCCAGCATTTT.

V and J are TRBV6-1 and TRBJ1-5, with TRBD1 matching 8 bases. Germline loops: CDR1 MNHNS, CDR2 SASEGT. V shed 6 bases, J shed 7 bases, and the junction held 5 bases outside the gene matches. The CDR3 totals 13 residues. In DNA, the CDR3 is TGTGCCAGCAGGGTGGACAGGGTACAGCCCCAGCATTTT. It specifies CASRVDRVQPQHF.

This sequence joins TRBV5-4 and TRBJ2-7; 7 nucleotides agree with TRBD1. The germline gives CDR1 SGHNT, CDR2 YYREEE (reference sequence). The CDR3 has 15 residues. Trimming removed 0 bases from V and 6 bases from J; junction bases left unmatched: 9. In DNA, the CDR3 is TGTGCCAGCAGCTTGGCAATGGGGGACAGCGGCGAGCAGTACTTC. This encodes CASSLAMGDSGEQYF.

This clone was seen only once. The chain employs TRBV2 and TRBJ1-5, with TRBD1 as a possible D gene (6 bases). The CDR3 extends over 15 amino acids. Trimming removed 6 bases from V and 0 bases from J, with 12 bases in between. CDR1 and CDR2 from the germline V gene are SNHLY and FYNNEI. Here the CDR3 reads CASSPRTASNQPQHF. In nucleotides, the CDR3 is TGTGCCAGCAGCCCCCGGACAGCTAGCAATCAGCCCCAGCATTTT.

This clone is a singleton in its sample. V and J are TRBV5-1 and TRBJ2-5; 7 bases align to TRBD2. The J call may not be correct, given that the DNA end is closer to TRBJ2-7. The germline gives CDR1 SGHRS, CDR2 YFSETQ. CDR3 size: 14 residues. The CDR3 region has the DNA TGCGCCAGCAGCCTAAGCGGGGTAACCTACGAGCAGTACTTC. Its protein is CASSLSGVTYEQYF.

This rearrangement joins TRBV6-1 to TRBJ1-1; TRBD1 might be the D (5 bases). V lost 0 bases and J lost 5, with 16 bases in between. The CDR3 spans 16 residues. The germline V gene has CDR1 MNHNS and CDR2 SASEGT. As DNA, the CDR3 is TGTGCCAGCAGTGAAGCAGGGGCAGGGCGGATTACTGAAGCTTTCTTT. Amino acid sequence: CASSEAGAGRITEAFF.

Only one count was recorded for this clone. The chain employs TRBV5-1 and TRBJ2-7, with 8 bases identical to TRBD1. This CDR3 spans 14 amino acids. With V trimmed by 0 bases and J by 7 bases, 6 bases remained unmatched. Germline V gene lookup returns CDR1 SGHRS and CDR2 YFSETQ. The CDR3: CASSLGPGGGEQYF. CDR3 DNA sequence: TGCGCCAGCAGCTTGGGGCCAGGGGGCGGGGAGCAGTACTTC.

V usage is TRBV10-3 and J usage is TRBJ1-2, with 7 bases that match TRBD1. V shed 5 bases, J shed 5 bases, and the junction held 2 bases outside the gene matches. Looked up from germline, CDR1 is ENHRY and CDR2 is SYGVKD. This CDR3 has 12 amino acids. The CDR3 loop reads CAISPGQYGYTF. In DNA form, the CDR3 reads TGTGCCATCAGTCCGGGACAGTATGGCTACACCTTC.

This chain uses TRBV5-1 with TRBJ2-1; the match to TRBD2 covers 11 bases. Germline lookup yields CDR1 SGHRS and CDR2 YFSETQ. V shed 4 bases and J 2 bases; nucleotides not matched to a gene: 2. The length of the CDR3 is 15 residues. The CDR3 protein is CASSPSGRTYNEQFF. The CDR3 coding sequence is TGCGCCAGCAGCCCTAGCGGGAGGACCTACAATGAGCAGTTCTTC.

Only a few counts were recorded for this clone. Other DNA sequences in the sample encode the same CDR3. The chain combines TRBV10-3 with TRBJ1-5; D gene uncertain. Germline V gene lookup returns CDR1 ENHRY and CDR2 SYGVKD. V was pared by 2 bases and J by 0 bases, with 8 bases between. This CDR3 is built from 15 residues. The CDR3 coding sequence is TGTGCCATCAGTGAGAGCGGGGATAGCAATCAGCCCCAGCATTTT. Its protein product is CAISESGDSNQPQHF.

The chain employs TRBV6-1 and TRBJ2-1; 7 bases are a match to TRBD2. The CDR3 sequence is 16 residues long. Germline values: CDR1 MNHNS, CDR2 SASEGT. V lost 1 base and J lost 4; bases outside the gene matches: 7. The CDR3 reads CASSEVTSDEYNEQFF. The CDR3 DNA is TGTGCCAGCAGTGAAGTCACTAGCGACGAGTACAATGAGCAGTTCTTC.